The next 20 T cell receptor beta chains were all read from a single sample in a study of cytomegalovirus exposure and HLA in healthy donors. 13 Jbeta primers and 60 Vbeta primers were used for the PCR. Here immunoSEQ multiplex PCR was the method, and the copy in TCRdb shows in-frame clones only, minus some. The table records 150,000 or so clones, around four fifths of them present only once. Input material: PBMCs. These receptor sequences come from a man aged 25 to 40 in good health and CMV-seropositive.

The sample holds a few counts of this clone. CDR3 protein: CASSIVGGLADTQYF. The CDR3 nucleotides are TGTGCCAGTAGTATCGTGGGAGGGCTAGCAGATACGCAGTATTTT. J is TRBJ2-3 and V is TRBV19, with 7 positions matching TRBD2. Germline V lookup: CDR1 LNHDA, CDR2 SQIVND (reference sequence). V dropped 3 bases and J dropped 4; count of bases not matched to a gene: 7. This CDR3 contains 15 residues.

The CDR3 sequence: CASSYSATGPYNEQFF. CDR3 coding DNA: TGTGCCAGCAGTTACTCAGCGACAGGACCGTACAATGAGCAGTTCTTC. V is TRBV6-5 and J is TRBJ2-1, with a possible D match to TRBD1 (6 bases). CDR1 and CDR2 from the germline V gene are MNHEY and SVGAGI. V lost 0 bases, J lost 4 bases, and 13 bases lay in between. This CDR3 contains 16 residues.

The DNA of the CDR3 is TGTGCCAGCAGTCTTGAGAGATACGAGCAGTACTTC. As protein: CASSLERYEQYF. This rearrangement joins TRBV6-1 to TRBJ2-7; no reliable D call. Germline V gives CDR1 MNHNS, CDR2 SASEGT. This CDR3 spans 12 amino acids. Trimming took off 5 bases at V and 4 bases at J, with 9 bases between the two ends.

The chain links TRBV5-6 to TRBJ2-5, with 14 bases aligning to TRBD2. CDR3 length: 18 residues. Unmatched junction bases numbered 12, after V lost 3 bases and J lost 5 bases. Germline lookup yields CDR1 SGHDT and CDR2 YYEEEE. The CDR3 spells CASSSGTSGGFWLETQYF. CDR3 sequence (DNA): TGTGCCAGCAGCTCCGGGACTAGCGGGGGCTTTTGGCTGGAGACCCAGTACTTC.

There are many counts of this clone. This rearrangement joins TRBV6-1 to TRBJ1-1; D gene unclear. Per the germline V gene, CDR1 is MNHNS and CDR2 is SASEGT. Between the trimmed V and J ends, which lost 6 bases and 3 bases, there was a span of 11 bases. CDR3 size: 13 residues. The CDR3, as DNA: TGTGCCAGCAGGGGCCTCCTTGACACTGAAGCTTTCTTT. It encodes CASRGLLDTEAFF.

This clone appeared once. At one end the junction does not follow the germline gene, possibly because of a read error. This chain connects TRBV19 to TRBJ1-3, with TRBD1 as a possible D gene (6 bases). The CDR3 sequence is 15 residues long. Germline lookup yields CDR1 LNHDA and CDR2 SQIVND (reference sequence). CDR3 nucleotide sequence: TGTGCCAGTAGTATTAGCCAGGGGCCTGGAAACACCGTATATTTT. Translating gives CASSISQGPGNTVYF.

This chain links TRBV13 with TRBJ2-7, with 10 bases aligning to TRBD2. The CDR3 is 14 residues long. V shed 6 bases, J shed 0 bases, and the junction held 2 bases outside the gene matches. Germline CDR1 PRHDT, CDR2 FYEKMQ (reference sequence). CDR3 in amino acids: CASRLAGSSYEQYF. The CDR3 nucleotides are TGTGCCAGCAGACTAGCGGGGAGCTCCTACGAGCAGTACTTC.

The CDR3 nucleotides are TGTGCCAGCAGTTCCGCGGGGTGGTATGAGCAGTACTTC. Translating it yields CASSSAGWYEQYF. The V call is TRBV27, the J call TRBJ2-7; D might be TRBD2 (6 bases). V lost 4 bases and J 7 bases, leaving 14 bases between the germline ends. CDR1 is MNHEY and CDR2 is SMNVEV in the germline V gene (reference sequence). The CDR3 is 13 residues long.

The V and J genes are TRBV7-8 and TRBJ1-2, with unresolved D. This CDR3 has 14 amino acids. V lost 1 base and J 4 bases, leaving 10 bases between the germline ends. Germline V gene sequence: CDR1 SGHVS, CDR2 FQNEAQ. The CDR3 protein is CASSLVTDFYGYTF. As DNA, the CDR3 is TGTGCCAGCAGCTTAGTGACCGACTTCTATGGCTACACCTTC.

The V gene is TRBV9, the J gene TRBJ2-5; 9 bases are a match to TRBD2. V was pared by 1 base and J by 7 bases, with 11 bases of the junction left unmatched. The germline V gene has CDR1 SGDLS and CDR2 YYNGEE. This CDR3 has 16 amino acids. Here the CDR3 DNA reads TGTGCCAGCAGCGTAAATAGCGGGGGTCTTCAGGGGACCCAGTACTTC. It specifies CASSVNSGGLQGTQYF.

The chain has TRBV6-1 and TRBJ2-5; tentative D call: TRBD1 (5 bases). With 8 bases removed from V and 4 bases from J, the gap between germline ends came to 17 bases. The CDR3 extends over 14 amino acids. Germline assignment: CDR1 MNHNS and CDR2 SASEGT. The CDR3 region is CASGASYLLETQYF. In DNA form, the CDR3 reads TGTGCCAGCGGGGCTAGTTATCTTTTAGAGACCCAGTACTTC.

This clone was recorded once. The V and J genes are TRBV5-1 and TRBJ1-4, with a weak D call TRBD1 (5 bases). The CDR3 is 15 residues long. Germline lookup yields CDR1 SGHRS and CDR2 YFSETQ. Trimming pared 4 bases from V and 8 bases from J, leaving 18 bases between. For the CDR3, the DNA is TGCGCCAGCAGCCGGGGGTCGGGGAAGGGCGAAAAACTGTTTTTT. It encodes CASSRGSGKGEKLFF.

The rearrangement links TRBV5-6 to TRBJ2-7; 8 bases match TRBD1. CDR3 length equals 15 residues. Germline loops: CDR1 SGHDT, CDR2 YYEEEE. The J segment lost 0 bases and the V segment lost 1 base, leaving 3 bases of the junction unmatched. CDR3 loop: CASSLNRGSSYEQYF. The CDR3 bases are TGTGCCAGCAGCTTGAACAGGGGGTCCTCCTACGAGCAGTACTTC.

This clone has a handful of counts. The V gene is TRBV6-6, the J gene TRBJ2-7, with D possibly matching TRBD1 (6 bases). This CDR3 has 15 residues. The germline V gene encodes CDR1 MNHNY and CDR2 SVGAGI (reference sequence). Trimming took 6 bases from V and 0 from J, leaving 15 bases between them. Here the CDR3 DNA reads TGTGCCAGCAGGAGGGGGACGGAAGACTCCTACGAGCAGTACTTC. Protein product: CASRRGTEDSYEQYF.

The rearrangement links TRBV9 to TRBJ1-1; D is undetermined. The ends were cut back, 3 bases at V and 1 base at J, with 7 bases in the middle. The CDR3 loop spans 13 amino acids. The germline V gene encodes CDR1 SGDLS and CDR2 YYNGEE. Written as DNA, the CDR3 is TGTGCCAGCAGCGCAGGCACGAACACTGAAGCTTTCTTT. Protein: CASSAGTNTEAFF.

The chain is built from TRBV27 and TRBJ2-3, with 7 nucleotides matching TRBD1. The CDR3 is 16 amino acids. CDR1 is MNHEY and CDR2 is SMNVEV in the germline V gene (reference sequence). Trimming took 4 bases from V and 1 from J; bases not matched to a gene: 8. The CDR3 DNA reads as TGTGCCAGCAGTTCCACATGGACAGGAGGCACAGATACGCAGTATTTT. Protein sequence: CASSSTWTGGTDTQYF.

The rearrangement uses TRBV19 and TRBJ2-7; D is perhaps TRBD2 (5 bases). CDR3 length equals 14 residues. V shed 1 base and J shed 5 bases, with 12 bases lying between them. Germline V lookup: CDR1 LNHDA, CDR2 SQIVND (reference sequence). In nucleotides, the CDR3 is TGTGCCAGTAGTATAGGCCGGGATGTTGACGAGCAGTACTTC. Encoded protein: CASSIGRDVDEQYF.

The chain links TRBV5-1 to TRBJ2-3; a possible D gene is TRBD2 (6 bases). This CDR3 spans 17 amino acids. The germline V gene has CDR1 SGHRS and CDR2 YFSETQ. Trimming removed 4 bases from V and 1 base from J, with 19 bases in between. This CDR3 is CASSRDLSYRGTDTQYF. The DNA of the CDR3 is TGCGCCAGCAGCCGGGACTTATCTTACCGCGGCACAGATACGCAGTATTTT.

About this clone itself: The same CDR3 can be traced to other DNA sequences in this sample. CDR3 residues: CASSPSSYNEQFF. The DNA for the CDR3 is TGTGCCAGTAGTCCGAGCTCCTACAATGAGCAGTTCTTC. This chain connects TRBV19 to TRBJ2-1; D remains ambiguous. From germline, CDR1 is LNHDA and CDR2 SQIVND (reference sequence). V was pared by 5 bases and J by 0 bases, with 5 bases between. The CDR3 spans 13 residues.

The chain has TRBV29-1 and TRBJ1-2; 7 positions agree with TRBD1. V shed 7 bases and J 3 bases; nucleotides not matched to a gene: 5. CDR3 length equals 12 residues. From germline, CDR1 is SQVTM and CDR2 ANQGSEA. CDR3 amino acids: CSDRTGDYGYTF. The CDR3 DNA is TGCAGCGACAGAACAGGGGACTATGGCTACACCTTC. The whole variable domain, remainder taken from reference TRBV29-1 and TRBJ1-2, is SAVISQKPSRDICQRGTSLTIQCQVDSQVTMMFWYRQQPGQSLTLIATANQGSEATYESGFVIDKFPISRPNLTFSTLTVSNMSPEDSSIYLCSDRTGDYGYTFGSGTRLTVV.